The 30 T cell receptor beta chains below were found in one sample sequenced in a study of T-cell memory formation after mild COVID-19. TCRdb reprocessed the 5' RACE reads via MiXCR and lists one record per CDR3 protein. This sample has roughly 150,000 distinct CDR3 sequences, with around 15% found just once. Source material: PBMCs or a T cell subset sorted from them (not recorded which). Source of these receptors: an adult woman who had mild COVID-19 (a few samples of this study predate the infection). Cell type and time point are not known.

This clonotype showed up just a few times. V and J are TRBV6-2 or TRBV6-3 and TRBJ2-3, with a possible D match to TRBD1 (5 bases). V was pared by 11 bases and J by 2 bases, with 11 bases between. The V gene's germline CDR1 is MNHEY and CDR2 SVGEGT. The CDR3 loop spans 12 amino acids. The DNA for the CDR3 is TGTGCCGGGGCTCGAGACACAGATACGCAGTATTTT. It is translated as CAGARDTDTQYF.

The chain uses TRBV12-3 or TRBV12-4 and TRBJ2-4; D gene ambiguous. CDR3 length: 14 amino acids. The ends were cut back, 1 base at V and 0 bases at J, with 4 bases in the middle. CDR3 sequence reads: CASSLEIAKNIQYF. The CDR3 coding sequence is TGTGCCAGCAGTTTAGAGATAGCCAAAAACATTCAGTACTTC.

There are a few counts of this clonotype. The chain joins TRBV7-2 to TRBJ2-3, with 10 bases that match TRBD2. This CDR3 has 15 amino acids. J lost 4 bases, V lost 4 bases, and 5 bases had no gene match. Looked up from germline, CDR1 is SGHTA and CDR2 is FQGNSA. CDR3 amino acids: CASSSLAGAPDTQYF. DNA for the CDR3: TGTGCCAGCAGCTCCCTAGCGGGAGCCCCAGATACGCAGTATTTT.

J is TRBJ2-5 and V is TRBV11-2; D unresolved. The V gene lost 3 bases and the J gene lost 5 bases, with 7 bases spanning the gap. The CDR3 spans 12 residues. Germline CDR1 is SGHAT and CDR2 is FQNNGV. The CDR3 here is CASSFHGETQYF. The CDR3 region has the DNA TGTGCCAGCAGCTTCCATGGGGAGACCCAGTACTTC. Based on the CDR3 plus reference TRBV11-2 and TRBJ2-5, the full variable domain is EAGVAQSPRYKIIEKRQSVAFWCNPISGHATLYWYQQILGQGPKLLIQFQNNGVVDDSQLPKDRFSAERLKGVDSTLKIQPAKLEDSAVYLCASSFHGETQYFGPGTRLLVL.

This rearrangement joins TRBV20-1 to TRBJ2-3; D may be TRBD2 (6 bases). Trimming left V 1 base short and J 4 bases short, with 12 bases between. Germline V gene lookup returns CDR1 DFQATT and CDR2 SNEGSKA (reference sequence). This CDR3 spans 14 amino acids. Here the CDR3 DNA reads TGCAGTGCTAGAGTTGCGGGATTGCCAGATACGCAGTATTTT. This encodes CSARVAGLPDTQYF.

The CDR3 sequence: CASSPPLGPYEQYF. DNA for the CDR3: TGTGCCAGCAGTCCCCCTTTGGGACCCTACGAGCAGTACTTC. This chain connects TRBV25-1 to TRBJ2-7; D possibly uses TRBD1 or TRBD2 (5 bases each). The CDR3 is 14 amino acids. Per germline, CDR1 MGHDK and CDR2 SYGVNS. The V gene lost 5 bases and the J gene lost 2 bases, with 13 bases spanning the gap.

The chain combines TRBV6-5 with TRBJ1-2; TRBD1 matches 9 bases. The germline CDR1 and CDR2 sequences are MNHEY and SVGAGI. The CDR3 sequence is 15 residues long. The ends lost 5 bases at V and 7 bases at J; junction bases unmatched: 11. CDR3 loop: CASSPPGQGRSGYTF. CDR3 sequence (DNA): TGTGCCAGCAGTCCTCCGGGACAGGGTAGATCTGGCTACACCTTC.

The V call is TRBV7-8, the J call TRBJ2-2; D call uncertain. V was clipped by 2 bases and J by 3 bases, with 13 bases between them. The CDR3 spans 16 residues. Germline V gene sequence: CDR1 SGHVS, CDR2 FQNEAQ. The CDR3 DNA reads TGTGCCAGCAGCTTATTTATCAGAGTGGACACCGGGGAGCTGTTTTTT. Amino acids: CASSLFIRVDTGELFF.

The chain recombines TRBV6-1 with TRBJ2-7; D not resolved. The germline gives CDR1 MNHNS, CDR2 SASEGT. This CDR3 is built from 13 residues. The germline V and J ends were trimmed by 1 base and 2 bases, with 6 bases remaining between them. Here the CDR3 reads CASSEEETYEQYF. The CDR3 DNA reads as TGTGCCAGCAGTGAAGAGGAAACCTACGAGCAGTACTTC.

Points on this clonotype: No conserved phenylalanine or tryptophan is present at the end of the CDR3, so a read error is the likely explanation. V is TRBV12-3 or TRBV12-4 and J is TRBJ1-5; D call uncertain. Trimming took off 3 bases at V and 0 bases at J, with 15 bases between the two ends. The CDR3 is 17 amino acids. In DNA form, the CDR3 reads TGTGCCAGCAGTTTTGTTGTCGGGAGAGATAGCAATCAGCCCCAGCATCTT. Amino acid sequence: CASSFVVGRDSNQPQHL.

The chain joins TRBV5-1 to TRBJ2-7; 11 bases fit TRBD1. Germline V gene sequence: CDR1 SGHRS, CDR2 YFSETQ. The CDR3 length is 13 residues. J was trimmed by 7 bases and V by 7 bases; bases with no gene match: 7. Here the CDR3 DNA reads TGCGCCAGCGCTAAGGACAGGGGGCATGAGCAGTACTTC. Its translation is CASAKDRGHEQYF. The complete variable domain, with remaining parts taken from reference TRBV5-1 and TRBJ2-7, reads KAGVTQTPRYLIKTRGQQVTLSCSPISGHRSVSWYQQTPGQGLQFLFEYFSETQRNKGNFPGRFSGRQFSNSRSEMNVSTLELGDSALYLCASAKDRGHEQYFGPGTRLTVT.

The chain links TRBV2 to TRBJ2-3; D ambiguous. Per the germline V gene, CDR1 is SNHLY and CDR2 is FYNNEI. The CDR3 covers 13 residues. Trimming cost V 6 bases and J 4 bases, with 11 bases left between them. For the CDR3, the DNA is TGTGCCAGCAGCCTAGGAAAGGCAGATACGCAGTATTTT. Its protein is CASSLGKADTQYF.

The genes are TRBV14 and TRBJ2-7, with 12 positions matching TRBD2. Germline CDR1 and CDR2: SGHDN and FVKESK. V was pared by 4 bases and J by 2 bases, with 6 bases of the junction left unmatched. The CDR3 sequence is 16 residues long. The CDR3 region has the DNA TGTGCCAGCAGCCGACGCACTAGCGGGGGGACCTACGAGCAGTACTTC. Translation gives CASSRRTSGGTYEQYF.

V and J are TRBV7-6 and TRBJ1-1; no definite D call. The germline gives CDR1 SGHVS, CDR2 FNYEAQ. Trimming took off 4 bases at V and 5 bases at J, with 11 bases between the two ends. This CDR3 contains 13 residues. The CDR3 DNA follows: TGTGCCAGCAGCTCGGAAGAAGGTACTGAAGCTTTCTTT. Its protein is CASSSEEGTEAFF.

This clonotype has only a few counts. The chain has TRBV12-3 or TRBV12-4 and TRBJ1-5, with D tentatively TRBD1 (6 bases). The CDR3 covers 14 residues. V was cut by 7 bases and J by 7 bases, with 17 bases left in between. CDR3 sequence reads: CASTREQGGQPQHF. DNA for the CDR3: TGTGCCAGCACGAGGGAACAGGGAGGACAGCCCCAGCATTTT.

This CDR3 reads CASNRNTEAFF. The CDR3 DNA is TGTGCCAGCAATCGAAACACTGAAGCTTTCTTT. V is TRBV6-6 and J is TRBJ1-1; no reliable D call. The CDR3 totals 11 residues. CDR1 MNHNY and CDR2 SVGAGI come from the germline V gene (reference sequence). The germline V and J ends were trimmed by 7 bases and 2 bases, with 5 bases remaining between them.

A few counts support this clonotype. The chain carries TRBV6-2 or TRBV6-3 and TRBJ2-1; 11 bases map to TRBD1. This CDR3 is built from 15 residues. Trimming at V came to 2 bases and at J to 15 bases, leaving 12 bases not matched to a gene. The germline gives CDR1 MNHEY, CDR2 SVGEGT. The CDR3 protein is CASSYLTGTGGPLFF. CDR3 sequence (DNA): TGTGCCAGCAGTTACCTGACGGGGACAGGGGGGCCCTTGTTCTTC.

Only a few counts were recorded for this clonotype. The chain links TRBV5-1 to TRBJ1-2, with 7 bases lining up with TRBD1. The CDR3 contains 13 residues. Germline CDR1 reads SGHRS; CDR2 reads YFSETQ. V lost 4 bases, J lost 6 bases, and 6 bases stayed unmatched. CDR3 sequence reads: CASSPGTVDGYTF. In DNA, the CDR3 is TGCGCCAGCAGCCCGGGGACAGTCGATGGCTACACCTTC.

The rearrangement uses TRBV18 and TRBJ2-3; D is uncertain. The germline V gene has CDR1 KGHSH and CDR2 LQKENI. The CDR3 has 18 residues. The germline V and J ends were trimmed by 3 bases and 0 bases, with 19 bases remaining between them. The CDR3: CASSPGLFRKLSTDTQYF. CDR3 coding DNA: TGTGCCAGCTCACCTGGTCTTTTCCGGAAACTTAGCACAGATACGCAGTATTTT.

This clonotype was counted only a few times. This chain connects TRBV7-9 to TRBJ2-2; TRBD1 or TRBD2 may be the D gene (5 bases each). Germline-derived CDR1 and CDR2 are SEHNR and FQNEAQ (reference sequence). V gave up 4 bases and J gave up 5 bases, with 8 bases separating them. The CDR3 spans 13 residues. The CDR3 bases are TGTGCCAGCAGCTCCTGGGGGACCGGGGAGCTGTTTTTT. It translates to CASSSWGTGELFF.

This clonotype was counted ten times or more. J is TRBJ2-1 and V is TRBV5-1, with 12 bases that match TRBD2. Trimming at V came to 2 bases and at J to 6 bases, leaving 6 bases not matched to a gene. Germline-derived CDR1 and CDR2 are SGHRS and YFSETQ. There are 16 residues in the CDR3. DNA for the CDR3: TGCGCCAGCAGCTTACTAGCGGGAGGCTTTAGCAATGAGCAGTTCTTC. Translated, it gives CASSLLAGGFSNEQFF.

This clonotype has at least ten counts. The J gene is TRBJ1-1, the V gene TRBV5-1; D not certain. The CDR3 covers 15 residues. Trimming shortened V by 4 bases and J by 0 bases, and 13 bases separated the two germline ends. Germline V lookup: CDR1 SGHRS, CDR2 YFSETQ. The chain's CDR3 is CASSQAWSVNTEAFF. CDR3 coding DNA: TGCGCCAGCAGCCAGGCGTGGTCGGTGAACACTGAAGCTTTCTTT.

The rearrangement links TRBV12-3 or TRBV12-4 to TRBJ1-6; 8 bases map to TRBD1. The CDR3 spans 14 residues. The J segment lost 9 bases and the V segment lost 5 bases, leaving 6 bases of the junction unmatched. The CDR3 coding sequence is TGTGCCAGCAGTCGGACAGGGTCGGGTTCACCCCTCCACTTT. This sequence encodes CASSRTGSGSPLHF.

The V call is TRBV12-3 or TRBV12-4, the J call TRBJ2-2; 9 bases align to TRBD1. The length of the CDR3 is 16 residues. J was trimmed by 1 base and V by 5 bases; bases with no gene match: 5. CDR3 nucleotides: TGTGCCAGCAGTACTCCGGGACAGGGGAACACCGGGGAGCTGTTTTTT. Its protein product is CASSTPGQGNTGELFF.

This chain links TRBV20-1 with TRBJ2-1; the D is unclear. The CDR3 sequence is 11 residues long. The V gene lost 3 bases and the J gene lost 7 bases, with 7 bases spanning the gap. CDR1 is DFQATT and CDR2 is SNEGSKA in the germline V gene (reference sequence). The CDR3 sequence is CSASRLNEQFF. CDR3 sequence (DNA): TGCAGTGCTAGTAGGCTGAATGAGCAGTTCTTC.

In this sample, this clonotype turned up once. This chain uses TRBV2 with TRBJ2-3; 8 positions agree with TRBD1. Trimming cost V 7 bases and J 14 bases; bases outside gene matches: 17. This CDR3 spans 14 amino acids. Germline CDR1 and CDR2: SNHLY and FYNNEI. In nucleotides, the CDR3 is TGTGCCAGCATTTGGACAGGGCTTTCTCGAGATTTGTATTTT. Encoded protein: CASIWTGLSRDLYF. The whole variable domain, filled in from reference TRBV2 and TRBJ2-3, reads EPEVTQTPSHQVTQMGQEVILRCVPISNHLYFYWYRQILGQKVEFLVSFYNNEISEKSEIFDDQFSVERPDGSNFTLKIRSTKLEDSAMYFCASIWTGLSRDLYFGPGTRLTVL.

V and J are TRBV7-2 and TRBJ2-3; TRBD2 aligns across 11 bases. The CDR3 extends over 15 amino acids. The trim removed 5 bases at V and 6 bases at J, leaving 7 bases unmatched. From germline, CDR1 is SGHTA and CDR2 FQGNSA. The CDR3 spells CASSISGGVGDTQYF. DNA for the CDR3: TGTGCCAGCAGCATTAGCGGGGGGGTTGGGGATACGCAGTATTTT.

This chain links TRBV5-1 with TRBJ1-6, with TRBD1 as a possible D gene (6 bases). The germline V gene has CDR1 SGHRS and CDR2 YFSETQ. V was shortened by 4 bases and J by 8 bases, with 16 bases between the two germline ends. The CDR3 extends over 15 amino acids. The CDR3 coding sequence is TGCGCCAGCAGCAGACAGGAGGCGGGAGATTCACCCCTCCACTTT. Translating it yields CASSRQEAGDSPLHF.

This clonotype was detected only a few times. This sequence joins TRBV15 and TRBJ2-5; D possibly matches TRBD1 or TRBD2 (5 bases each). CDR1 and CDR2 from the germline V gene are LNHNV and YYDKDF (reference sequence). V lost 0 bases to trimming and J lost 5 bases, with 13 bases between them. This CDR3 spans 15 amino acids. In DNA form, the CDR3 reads TGTGCCACCAGCAGAGATCACGGGGCCACGGAGACCCAGTACTTC. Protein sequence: CATSRDHGATETQYF.

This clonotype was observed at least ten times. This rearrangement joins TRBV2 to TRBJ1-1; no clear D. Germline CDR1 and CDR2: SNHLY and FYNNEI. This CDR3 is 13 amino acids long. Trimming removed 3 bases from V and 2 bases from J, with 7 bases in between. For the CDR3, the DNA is TGTGCCAGCAGTGACCCTCTTAACACTGAAGCTTTCTTT. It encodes CASSDPLNTEAFF.